This T cell receptor beta chain stems from a study of identical twins. V shed 0 bases and J shed 4 bases, with 9 bases lying between them. The germline gives CDR1 LGHDT, CDR2 YNNKEL (reference sequence). This CDR3 spans 14 amino acids. Findings and caveats of the study: Abundant beta clonotypes from cord blood had fewer insertions, unlike memory repertoires, which showed none.

To note about this clonotype: The antigen is not known.

A universal primer site arose from template switching, and cDNA bore unique molecular identifiers. TCRdb re-analysed the 5' RACE reads in MiXCR, keeping a single row per CDR3 protein. The repertoire has some 200,000 distinct CDR3 sequences, 7.5% of them found once; the top ten carry about 1.8%. The same sample was also used in a study of yellow fever vaccine responses in identical twins.

The sequenced material came from memory (CD45RO+) T cells sorted from blood. The origin of this receptor is a woman aged 18-29 years in good health. The V gene is TRBV3-1, the J gene TRBJ1-1; TRBD1 might be the D (5 bases). The CDR3 DNA reads as TGTGCCAGCAGCCAAGATGTGGGGGGCACTGAAGCTTTCTTT. It translates to CASSQDVGGTEAFF.